The next 12 T cell receptor beta chains were all read from a single sample in a study of CD8 T cells in Susac syndrome. RNA totalling about 0.45 to 1 ug underwent reverse transcription with random hexamers. TCRdb analysed the immunoSEQ multiplex PCR reads with MiXCR anew, one entry per CDR3 protein. The table shows about 210,000 distinct CDR3 sequences, with around 96% occurring only once. The sequenced sample consisted of CD4+ T cells from PBMCs. Every receptor here comes from a human donor with multiple sclerosis.

The rearrangement joins TRBV28 to TRBJ2-7; D is uncertain. Trimming pared 5 bases from V and 6 bases from J, leaving 20 bases between. The CDR3 is 15 residues long. Germline CDR1 reads MDHEN; CDR2 reads SYDVKM. The CDR3 is CASSRRTPGSPEQYF. CDR3 nucleotides: TGTGCCAGCAGTCGACGCACGCCAGGCTCCCCCGAGCAGTACTTC.

The chain employs TRBV2 and TRBJ2-7, with 9 nucleotides matching TRBD1. The germline V gene encodes CDR1 SNHLY and CDR2 FYNNEI. The CDR3 has 13 residues. Trimming at V came to 8 bases and at J to 5 bases, leaving 7 bases not matched to a gene. For the CDR3, the DNA is TGTGCCAGCTACCGGGACAGGGAACACGAGCAGTACTTC. Protein sequence: CASYRDREHEQYF.

This chain links TRBV12-3 or TRBV12-4 with TRBJ2-1; TRBD1 might be the D (5 bases). V was shortened by 3 bases and J by 7 bases, with 16 bases between the two germline ends. The CDR3 runs to 15 residues. This chain's CDR3 is CASSLRQGKVNEQFF. The DNA for the CDR3 is TGTGCCAGCAGTTTGCGGCAGGGTAAGGTGAATGAGCAGTTCTTC.

The chain is built from TRBV29-1 and TRBJ2-2; D remains unclear. V lost 6 bases and J lost 6, with 14 bases in between. The CDR3 sequence is 13 residues long. From germline, CDR1 is SQVTM and CDR2 ANQGSEA. The CDR3 loop is CSVAGPKAGELFF. The CDR3 DNA is TGCAGCGTAGCCGGGCCAAAGGCCGGGGAGCTGTTTTTT.

The chain uses TRBV3-1 and TRBJ1-1, with no clear D. CDR1 is LGHDT, CDR2 YNNKEL, per germline (reference sequence). Between the trimmed V and J ends, which lost 2 bases and 6 bases, there was a span of 7 bases. The CDR3 sequence is 12 residues long. CDR3: CASSQPHSEAFF. CDR3 DNA sequence: TGTGCCAGCAGCCAACCCCACTCTGAAGCTTTCTTT.

The chain employs TRBV30 and TRBJ1-4; D remains unclear. Germline CDR1 is GTSNPN and CDR2 is SVGIG (reference sequence). The CDR3 is 13 amino acids. V lost 4 bases and J 7 bases, leaving 13 bases between the germline ends. CDR3 sequence (DNA): TGTGCCTGGAACGACGCCATGTTTGAAAAACTGTTTTTT. Translated: CAWNDAMFEKLFF.

The rearrangement links TRBV7-8 to TRBJ2-7; 11 bases match TRBD1. CDR3 length: 15 residues. With V trimmed by 4 bases and J by 3 bases, 5 bases remained unmatched. Germline V lookup: CDR1 SGHVS, CDR2 FQNEAQ. For the CDR3, the DNA is TGTGCCAGCAGCTCGCGGGGGACAGGGGGCTACGAGCAGTACTTC. Amino acid sequence: CASSSRGTGGYEQYF.

The chain employs TRBV27 and TRBJ1-1; 7 nucleotides align to TRBD1. Looked up from germline, CDR1 is MNHEY and CDR2 is SMNVEV (reference sequence). There are 14 residues in the CDR3. J lost 4 bases, V lost 4 bases, and 6 bases had no gene match. CDR3 sequence: CASSSQGLPTEAFF. CDR3 DNA: TGTGCCAGCAGTTCACAGGGGTTGCCCACTGAAGCTTTCTTT.

The chain carries TRBV29-1 and TRBJ2-2; D could derive from TRBD1 or TRBD2 (6 bases each). The CDR3 extends over 15 amino acids. The ends were cut back, 5 bases at V and 0 bases at J, with 13 bases in the middle. Germline CDR1 reads SQVTM; CDR2 reads ANQGSEA. CDR3 sequence: CSVKGGPPNTGELFF. CDR3 nucleotides: TGCAGCGTTAAGGGGGGACCACCGAACACCGGGGAGCTGTTTTTT.

The chain has TRBV3-1 and TRBJ1-1; weak D call: TRBD1 (5 bases). Germline-derived CDR1 and CDR2 are LGHDT and YNNKEL (reference sequence). Trimming left V 3 bases short and J 12 bases short, with 17 bases between. This CDR3 has 13 residues. The CDR3 DNA follows: TGTGCCAGCAGCCAGACTCCCGGGGGGTTGCCTTTCTTT. Its translation is CASSQTPGGLPFF. Supplemented by reference TRBV3-1 and TRBJ1-1, the full variable domain reads DTAVSQTPKYLVTQMGNDKSIKCEQNLGHDTMYWYKQDSKKFLKIMFSYNNKELIINETVPNRFSPKSPDKAHLNLHINSLELGDSAVYFCASSQTPGGLPFFGQGTRLTVV.

This chain uses TRBV6-1 with TRBJ2-5, with 8 bases identical to TRBD2. Unmatched junction bases numbered 14, after V lost 4 bases and J lost 7 bases. Germline V gives CDR1 MNHNS, CDR2 SASEGT. This CDR3 region has 16 residues. The CDR3 loop is CASSGKAGEIRRTQYF. The CDR3 bases are TGTGCCAGCAGTGGTAAAGCGGGAGAGATAAGAAGGACCCAGTACTTC.

This clonotype was counted a single time. This chain joins TRBV14 and TRBJ2-5, with no clear D. The V end was cut by 4 bases, the J end by 5 bases, with 8 bases between. This CDR3 region has 12 residues. The germline gives CDR1 SGHDN, CDR2 FVKESK. The CDR3 reads CASSRTLETQYF. Written as DNA, the CDR3 is TGTGCCAGCAGCCGAACACTGGAGACCCAGTACTTC.